These T cell receptor beta chains were read from a single sample in a study of blood T cell repertoires in COVID-19. Libraries were prepared by immunoSEQ multiplex PCR; TCRdb keeps only in-frame clonotypes and omits some of them. Among about 250,000 clones listed, 83% were seen once. Sequencing was performed on PBMCs or T cells enriched from blood (not recorded which). All receptors come from a woman aged 40 to 55 who had been exposed to COVID-19. CDR3s include the opening cysteine and the closing phenylalanine or tryptophan. A D gene is named only where the DNA matches it firmly. Part of the rows lack a size; the others show once, few, many or a class for expanded clones.

TGTGCCAGCAGCCGCGGGGGGGGCCGCGAGACCCAGTACTTC | CASSRGGGRETQYF | TRBJ2-5 | . | TRBV7-6 | TRBD2
TGCGCCAGCAGCTTCGCCCCTGGACAAGGGGAAACTGAAGCTTTCTTT | CASSFAPGQGETEAFF | TRBJ1-1 | . | TRBV5-1 | .
TGTGCCAGCAGCTCCCTTTTTCAGGGGCAAGCTTTCTTT | CASSSLFQGQAFF | TRBJ1-1 | . | TRBV7-2 | .
TGCGCCAGCAGCCAAACCGGGACAATCACAGATACGCAGTATTTT | CASSQTGTITDTQYF | TRBJ2-3 | few | TRBV4-3 | .
TGTGCCAGCAGAAGCGGGGGTTCCTACGAGCAGTACTTC | CASRSGGSYEQYF | TRBJ2-7 | . | TRBV27 | TRBD2
TGTGCCAGCTCACCCGACAGACAGGAAGCTTTCTTT | CASSPDRQEAFF | TRBJ1-1 | few | TRBV18 | .
TGTGCCAGCAGTCTTCTCCAGGGGAACACCGGGGAGCTGTTTTTT | CASSLLQGNTGELFF | TRBJ2-2 | few | TRBV7-3 | .
TGTGCCAGCAGTCAAGGGACAGGGGGAGGCGGCACCGGGGAGCTGTTTTTT | CASSQGTGGGGTGELFF | TRBJ2-2 | . | TRBV7-3 | TRBD1
TGTGCCAGCAGCGCCGACAGGTTTTCCTTTTATGAAGCTTTCTTT | CASSADRFSFYEAFF | TRBJ1-1 | . | TRBV16 | .
TGTGCCAGCGTTTTGACCCCAGGCGCCGTCTACGAGCAGTACTTC | CASVLTPGAVYEQYF | TRBJ2-7 | . | TRBV2 | .
TGTGCCAGCAGTTCCCGGTCGAGGGGGGGTGAAAAACTGTTTTTT | CASSSRSRGGEKLFF | TRBJ1-4 | . | TRBV28 | .
TGTGCCAGCAGCCCTCCGGGACAGGGTGACACCGGGGAGCTGTTTTTT | CASSPPGQGDTGELFF | TRBJ2-2 | . | TRBV7-8 | TRBD1
TGCAGCGTCAGAAGCCCACAGGGCGGCGAAAAACTGTTTTTT | CSVRSPQGGEKLFF | TRBJ1-4 | once | TRBV29-1 | .